A selection of T cell receptor beta chains follows, all from one sample in a study of identical twins. TCRdb processed the 5' RACE reads anew with MiXCR; each CDR3 protein has one entry. Of fewer than 900,000 distinct CDR3 sequences in the sample, 18% were seen once. Another study also made use of these data, one on T cells expressing NK-cell markers.

The sequencing input was PBMCs. All receptors come from a woman younger than 35 in good health. Both conserved end residues are part of each CDR3. Fields, in order: D gene, V gene, J gene, clone size, CDR3 protein, CDR3 DNA. D genes are given only for firm matches. Clone size, where shown, is once, few, many, or a class for clones that have expanded.

>.|TRBV12-3/TRBV12-4|TRBJ1-1|few
CASGGTNTEAFF
TGTGCCAGCGGGGGTACGAACACTGAAGCTTTCTTT
>.|TRBV12-3/TRBV12-4|TRBJ1-2|many
CASSLGTVYGYTF
TGTGCCAGCAGTTTAGGGACGGTTTATGGCTACACCTTC
>.|TRBV12-3/TRBV12-4|TRBJ2-3|few
CASSLARDTDTQYF
TGTGCCAGCAGCCTGGCCCGAGACACAGATACGCAGTATTTT
>TRBD1|TRBV9|TRBJ2-3|.
CASSVWTGEGTDTQYF
TGTGCCAGCAGCGTGTGGACAGGGGAAGGGACAGATACGCAGTATTTT
>TRBD2|TRBV27|TRBJ2-5|few
CASSQRSAGGLETQYF
TGTGCCAGCAGCCAAAGGTCGGCGGGAGGACTGGAGACCCAGTACTTC
>.|TRBV5-1|TRBJ2-7|.
CASSPTTGFHEQYF
TGCGCCAGCAGCCCGACGACAGGATTCCACGAGCAGTACTTC
>TRBD2|TRBV3-1|TRBJ2-3|.
CASSHGLAGGDTQYF
TGTGCCAGCAGCCATGGACTAGCGGGAGGAGATACGCAGTATTTT
>.|TRBV7-3|TRBJ2-1|.
CASSLGTSLGNEQFF
TGTGCCAGCAGCTTGGGGACGTCCTTAGGAAATGAGCAGTTCTTC
>.|TRBV6-6|TRBJ2-1|many
CASSYAVNEQFF
TGTGCCAGCAGTTACGCTGTGAATGAGCAGTTCTTC
>.|TRBV11-2|TRBJ2-1|.
CASSLVARADNEQFF
TGTGCCAGCAGCTTAGTGGCCAGGGCTGACAATGAGCAGTTCTTC
>TRBD1|TRBV19|TRBJ1-5|.
CASSQGQWVGQPQHF
TGTGCCAGTAGTCAGGGACAGTGGGTCGGTCAGCCCCAGCATTTT
>TRBD2|TRBV12-3/TRBV12-4|TRBJ2-7|once
CASSPGGSGTPVAYF
TGTGCCAGCAGTCCCGGGGGTAGCGGGACCCCCGTGGCGTACTTC
>TRBD2|TRBV29-1|TRBJ2-2|few
CSTSGGLNTGELFF
TGCAGCACGTCGGGAGGGCTCAACACCGGGGAGCTGTTTTTT
>TRBD2|TRBV12-3/TRBV12-4|TRBJ2-5|.
CASSLRWGGLVETQYF
TGTGCCAGCAGCTTGAGGTGGGGGGGACTAGTGGAGACCCAGTACTTC
>.|TRBV6-5|TRBJ1-1|.
CASSLQRQNTEAFF
TGTGCCAGCAGTCTACAGCGGCAGAACACTGAAGCTTTCTTT
>TRBD2|TRBV30|TRBJ2-7|.
CAWSGLAGGNEQYF
TGTGCCTGGAGTGGGCTAGCGGGAGGGAACGAGCAGTACTTC
>.|TRBV6-1|TRBJ2-7|.
CASRPGAGYEQYF
TGTGCCAGCAGGCCCGGGGCAGGCTACGAGCAGTACTTC
>.|TRBV7-9|TRBJ1-6|few
CASRKGGANSPLHF
TGTGCCAGCAGGAAGGGGGGCGCTAATTCACCCCTCCACTTT
>TRBD1|TRBV6-1|TRBJ1-1|.
CASSPGPGGDMNTEAFF
TGTGCCAGCAGCCCCGGACCAGGGGGAGATATGAACACTGAAGCTTTCTTT
>.|TRBV27|TRBJ1-1|few
CASSLSPFGLMNTEAFF
TGTGCCAGCAGTTTATCGCCCTTTGGGTTAATGAACACTGAAGCTTTCTTT
>.|TRBV6-5|TRBJ1-2|few
CASSSRTAEYGYTF
TGTGCCAGCAGTTCGCGGACAGCAGAATATGGCTACACCTTC
>.|TRBV7-9|TRBJ2-7|many
CASSLGSQRGLSEQYF
TGTGCCAGCAGCTTAGGTTCCCAAAGGGGTTTGAGCGAGCAGTACTTC
>.|TRBV7-2|TRBJ1-1|.
CASSFRERTEAFF
TGTGCCAGCAGCTTCCGGGAGAGGACTGAAGCTTTCTTT
>.|TRBV6-1|TRBJ1-5|.
CASGGPIGTNQPQHF
TGTGCCAGCGGGGGTCCGATCGGGACTAATCAGCCCCAGCATTTT
>.|TRBV6-1|TRBJ2-5|few
CASSITGMQETQYF
TGTGCCAGCAGTATTACCGGGATGCAAGAGACCCAGTACTTC
>TRBD2|TRBV5-1|TRBJ2-5|.
CASSLGGVTGGHKETQYF
TGCGCCAGCAGCTTGGGCGGCGTAACGGGAGGCCACAAAGAGACCCAGTACTTC
>.|TRBV5-6|TRBJ2-7|.
CASSLPGQTYEQYF
TGTGCCAGCAGCTTACCGGGACAAACCTACGAGCAGTACTTC
>.|TRBV11-3|TRBJ2-1|.
CASTSSGARGEQFF
TGTGCCAGCACCTCCTCGGGGGCCCGGGGAGAGCAGTTCTTC
>TRBD1|TRBV20-1|TRBJ2-7|few
CSALLLPPGQLSEQYF
TGCAGTGCCCTACTTCTTCCGCCGGGACAGTTAAGCGAGCAGTACTTC
>TRBD2|TRBV4-1|TRBJ2-1|.
CASSQAGQWRQVSGRANEQFF
TGCGCCAGCAGCCAAGCCGGCCAGTGGCGGCAGGTGAGCGGGAGGGCCAATGAGCAGTTCTTC
>TRBD2|TRBV24-1|TRBJ2-1|.
CATSDPSGGSYNEQFF
TGTGCCACCAGTGACCCTAGCGGAGGCTCCTACAATGAGCAGTTCTTC
>TRBD2|TRBV20-1|TRBJ2-3|few
CSLRAQRDSPDTQYF
TGCAGTCTTCGAGCCCAGCGGGATAGCCCAGATACGCAGTATTTT
>.|TRBV6-1|TRBJ1-1|.
CASSRMSNTEAFF
TGTGCCAGCAGTCGCATGAGCAACACTGAAGCTTTCTTT
>.|TRBV6-5|TRBJ1-2|few
CASSYQGSGYGYTF
TGTGCCAGCAGTTACCAGGGTTCCGGCTATGGCTACACCTTC
>.|TRBV20-1|TRBJ2-1|.
CSARKGNLYNEQFF
TGCAGTGCTAGAAAGGGAAACTTATACAATGAGCAGTTCTTC
>.|TRBV14|TRBJ1-2|many
CASSLTGSGGYTF
TGTGCCAGCAGCCTTACAGGGTCGGGCGGCTACACCTTC
>.|TRBV6-1|TRBJ1-2|.
CASSRVSSGYGYTF
TGTGCCAGCAGTAGAGTCTCCTCCGGCTATGGCTACACCTTC
>.|TRBV5-1|TRBJ1-1|few
CASSLSTGRTEAFF
TGCGCCAGCAGCTTGTCCACAGGGCGGACTGAAGCTTTCTTT
>.|TRBV6-1|TRBJ2-1|.
CASTDLLPNEQFF
TGTGCCAGTACCGACCTACTACCCAATGAGCAGTTCTTC
>.|TRBV11-2|TRBJ2-1|.
CASSLDPRGSSSYNEQFF
TGTGCCAGCAGCTTAGATCCGCGCGGGTCGAGCTCCTACAATGAGCAGTTCTTC